These 22 T cell receptor beta chains share one sample of origin, sequenced in a study of OX40 agonist ivuxolimab in advanced cancers. Some clones are missing from TCRdb's copy, which holds only in-frame ones; the method was immunoSEQ multiplex PCR. The sample has about 64,000 clones, about four fifths seen once. The specimen was CD4+ or CD8+ T cells sorted from blood, collected in a trial of the OX40 agonist ivuxolimab. These receptors all stem from an adult with an advanced solid tumor such as melanoma, head and neck, liver or kidney cancer.

V is TRBV6-5 and J is TRBJ2-3; 8 nucleotides match TRBD2. Germline CDR1 and CDR2: MNHEY and SVGAGI. The V and J ends lost 0 bases and 2 bases, in that order; junction bases with no gene match: 4. The CDR3 spans 16 residues. CDR3 sequence (DNA): TGTGCCAGCAGTTACTCGGGCGGGGGGAACACAGATACGCAGTATTTT. Translating gives CASSYSGGGNTDTQYF.

The chain recombines TRBV6-5 with TRBJ2-2; 9 bases are a match to TRBD1. Trimming took 2 bases from V and 6 from J; bases not matched to a gene: 4. CDR3 length equals 15 residues. Germline V CDR1 and CDR2: MNHEY, SVGAGI. The CDR3 sequence: CASSYAQGAAGELFF. The CDR3 DNA sequence: TGTGCCAGCAGTTACGCACAGGGGGCCGCCGGGGAGCTGTTTTTT.

The chain combines TRBV7-3 with TRBJ2-1, with 11 bases identical to TRBD2. The CDR3 covers 15 residues. V lost 5 bases and J lost 9; bases outside the gene matches: 9. CDR1 SGHTA and CDR2 FQGTGA come from the germline V gene. CDR3 loop: CASSLSGRAGVEQFF. As DNA, the CDR3 is TGTGCCAGCAGCCTTAGCGGGAGGGCCGGGGTTGAGCAGTTCTTC. The full variable domain, in which reference TRBV7-3 and TRBJ2-1 provide the parts outside the CDR3, is GAGVSQTPSNKVTEKGKYVELRCDPISGHTALYWYRQSLGQGPEFLIYFQGTGAADDSGLPNDRFFAVRPEGSVSTLKIQRTERGDSAVYLCASSLSGRAGVEQFFGPGTRLTVL.

The rearrangement joins TRBV29-1 to TRBJ2-1; 7 nucleotides align to TRBD1. CDR1 SQVTM and CDR2 ANQGSEA come from the germline V gene. The CDR3 is 13 amino acids. V shed 7 bases, J shed 2 bases, and the junction held 5 bases outside the gene matches. CDR3 in DNA: TGCAGCGCCGGGACAGTGGCCTACAATGAGCAGTTCTTC. The encoded protein is CSAGTVAYNEQFF.

The rearrangement uses TRBV28 and TRBJ1-2; D unresolved. Germline CDR1 and CDR2: MDHEN and SYDVKM. The ends were cut back, 1 base at V and 4 bases at J, with 10 bases in the middle. The CDR3 spans 14 residues. The CDR3, as DNA: TGTGCCAGCAGTTTATCCCTGCGCCTCTATGGCTACACCTTC. As protein: CASSLSLRLYGYTF.

The chain links TRBV6-1 to TRBJ2-1; unclear D gene. Trimming removed 6 bases from V and 0 bases from J, with 12 bases in between. The CDR3 contains 15 residues. CDR1 MNHNS and CDR2 SASEGT come from the germline V gene. The CDR3 DNA reads as TGTGCCAGCAGACTGCCTCCCTTCTCCTACAATGAGCAGTTCTTC. Translation gives CASRLPPFSYNEQFF.

The chain couples TRBV29-1 to TRBJ1-2; D is unclear. Germline V gene lookup returns CDR1 SQVTM and CDR2 ANQGSEA. The germline V and J ends were trimmed by 7 bases and 8 bases, with 5 bases remaining between them. The length of the CDR3 is 8 residues. The CDR3 loop reads CSALGYTF. The DNA for the CDR3 is TGCAGCGCGCTGGGCTACACCTTC.

The J gene is TRBJ2-5, the V gene TRBV27, with a weak D call TRBD2 (7 bases). Germline V CDR1 and CDR2: MNHEY, SMNVEV (reference sequence). The length of the CDR3 is 17 residues. Trimming cost V 5 bases and J 2 bases, with 21 bases left between them. The CDR3 coding sequence is TGTGCCAGCAGTCGGGGGGCGGGCAGGGGACCACAAGAGACCCAGTACTTC. It is translated as CASSRGAGRGPQETQYF.

CDR3 in amino acids: CASSQLVVTSGGRRETQYF. In nucleotides, the CDR3 is TGCGCCAGCAGCCAATTGGTTGTGACTAGCGGGGGGAGGAGAGAGACCCAGTACTTC. J is TRBJ2-5 and V is TRBV4-3; TRBD2 matches at 13 bases. V trimming: 2 bases; J trimming: 4 bases; junction bases outside the gene matches: 13. Germline-derived CDR1 and CDR2 are LGHNA and YSLEER. The length of the CDR3 is 19 residues.

This clone came up a few times. The rearrangement uses TRBV30 and TRBJ1-3; D remains ambiguous. The V end was cut by 6 bases, the J end by 2 bases, with 8 bases between. This CDR3 has 12 amino acids. Germline V gives CDR1 GTSNPN, CDR2 SVGIG (reference sequence). Here the CDR3 reads CACRGAGNTIYF. DNA for the CDR3: TGTGCCTGCCGTGGAGCTGGAAACACCATATATTTT.

This clone is a singleton in its sample. The J gene is TRBJ1-2, the V gene TRBV28; perhaps TRBD1 as D (5 bases). Germline CDR1 reads MDHEN; CDR2 reads SYDVKM. The V end was cut by 7 bases, the J end by 2 bases, with 11 bases between. CDR3 size: 13 residues. The CDR3 nucleotides read TGTGCCAGCACCCCGGGACCCAACTATGGCTACACCTTC. The encoded protein is CASTPGPNYGYTF.

The genes are TRBV7-2 and TRBJ1-2; D unresolved. Germline V gives CDR1 SGHTA, CDR2 FQGNSA. Trimming left V 1 base short and J 0 bases short, with 15 bases between. The CDR3 spans 17 residues. The CDR3 sequence: CASSLDPGSASNYGYTF. For the CDR3, the DNA is TGTGCCAGCAGCTTAGATCCCGGTTCGGCATCTAACTATGGCTACACCTTC.

The rearrangement links TRBV25-1 to TRBJ1-1; a weak D match, TRBD1 (6 bases). The CDR3 is 13 residues long. Germline V CDR1 and CDR2: MGHDK, SYGVNS. V lost 6 bases, J lost 10 bases, and 18 bases lay in between. CDR3 sequence: CASSPDPGGRAFF. The CDR3 DNA reads as TGTGCCAGCAGCCCCGACCCCGGGGGCCGAGCTTTCTTT.

V is TRBV7-2 and J is TRBJ2-3; 9 bases agree with TRBD2. Trimming removed 4 bases from V and 5 bases from J; junction bases left unmatched: 4. CDR3 size: 14 residues. Germline V lookup: CDR1 SGHTA, CDR2 FQGNSA. CDR3 sequence reads: CASSYAGGVDTQYF. The DNA of the CDR3 is TGTGCCAGCAGCTACGCGGGGGGGGTAGATACGCAGTATTTT.

V gene TRBV18 combines with J gene TRBJ2-3; maybe TRBD2 (6 bases). The CDR3 is 17 residues long. The V end lost 0 bases, the J end lost 0 bases, and 13 bases lay between the germline ends. Germline CDR1 is KGHSH and CDR2 is LQKENI. The CDR3 nucleotides read TGTGCCAGCTCACCACCGCTTAGCGGAGGAAGCACAGATACGCAGTATTTT. It codes for CASSPPLSGGSTDTQYF.

This clone was observed once. V and J are TRBV5-4 and TRBJ2-5; TRBD1 might be the D (5 bases). The length of the CDR3 is 14 residues. The V and J ends lost 2 bases and 2 bases respectively, with 10 bases between them. Germline V gene lookup returns CDR1 SGHNT and CDR2 YYREEE (reference sequence). The CDR3, as DNA: TGTGCCAGCAGCTTACCGACAGCGCAAGAGACCCAGTACTTC. It codes for CASSLPTAQETQYF.

The chain joins TRBV10-3 to TRBJ2-3; 11 nucleotides agree with TRBD2. CDR3 size: 15 residues. Germline-derived CDR1 and CDR2 are ENHRY and SYGVKD. V gave up 10 bases and J gave up 4 bases; unmatched junction bases: 10. Here the CDR3 reads CATRLAGGKADTQYF. CDR3 nucleotide sequence: TGTGCCACCCGGTTAGCGGGGGGGAAGGCAGATACGCAGTATTTT.

This chain uses TRBV28 with TRBJ1-1; tentative D call: TRBD1 (6 bases). The CDR3 spans 14 residues. V was pared by 5 bases and J by 4 bases, with 14 bases between. Germline CDR1 MDHEN, CDR2 SYDVKM. The CDR3 DNA is TGTGCCAGCAGTGTCCAGGGGTTGGGCACTGAAGCTTTCTTT. Its translation is CASSVQGLGTEAFF.

The chain combines TRBV7-9 with TRBJ2-7; possibly TRBD2 for D (6 bases). Germline loops: CDR1 SEHNR, CDR2 FQNEAQ (reference sequence). Trimming removed 1 base at V and 4 bases at J, with 11 bases between. The CDR3 consists of 14 residues. The CDR3 spells CASSLDVAGYEQYF. CDR3 nucleotides: TGTGCCAGCAGCTTAGACGTCGCGGGGTACGAGCAGTACTTC.

V is TRBV7-6 and J is TRBJ2-3, with TRBD1 identical over 7 bases. Per the germline V gene, CDR1 is SGHVS and CDR2 is FNYEAQ. The ends lost 6 bases at V and 6 bases at J; junction bases unmatched: 3. The CDR3 runs to 12 residues. In DNA, the CDR3 is TGTGCCAGCAGTGCCAGGGGGGATACGCAGTATTTT. Its protein is CASSARGDTQYF. The entire variable domain, with the rest obtained from reference TRBV7-6 and TRBJ2-3, is as follows: GAGVSQSPRYKVTKRGQDVALRCDPISGHVSLYWYRQALGQGPEFLTYFNYEAQQDKSGLPNDRFSAERPEGSISTLTIQRTEQRDSAMYRCASSARGDTQYFGPGTRLTVL.

This chain joins TRBV10-2 and TRBJ2-2, with unresolved D. The CDR3 extends over 17 amino acids. Germline values: CDR1 WSHSY, CDR2 SAAADI. Between the trimmed V and J ends, which lost 8 bases and 0 bases, there was a span of 19 bases. The CDR3 loop reads CASWNTVLLANTGELFF. The CDR3, as DNA: TGCGCCAGCTGGAATACGGTGTTGTTAGCGAACACCGGGGAGCTGTTTTTT.

This chain uses TRBV2 with TRBJ2-7; 13 positions agree with TRBD2. In germline, CDR1 is SNHLY, CDR2 FYNNEI. The length of the CDR3 is 14 residues. The V and J ends lost 6 bases and 6 bases, in that order; junction bases with no gene match: 5. CDR3 loop: CASRPGLAGLEQYF. CDR3 bases: TGTGCCAGCAGACCGGGACTAGCGGGGCTCGAGCAGTACTTC.